This T cell receptor beta chain originates from a study of blood T cells in healthy people across ages. Together with a sample-barcoded 5' primer, a J-beta primer mix was included in a second PCR lasting about 6 to 12 cycles. A single record per CDR3 protein comes from TCRdb applying MiXCR to the 5' RACE reads. The sample shows 500,000 to 650,000 distinct CDR3 sequences, about a quarter of them seen only once. The CDR3 extends over 14 amino acids. Germline V gene data show CDR1 as SGHKS and CDR2 as YYEKEE (reference sequence). V was clipped by 2 bases and J by 0 bases, with 9 bases between them. Turning to this clonotype: The antigen is unknown.

The study, taken as a whole, reports: The study found more naive CD4+ cells and higher diversity in long-lived than aged donors.

This same sample was also part of a study on T cells of mothers and their children. In that study: Every mother produced more than 8 million TCR beta CDR3 reads, whereas every child provided approximately 3 million.

This clonotype originated in a boy younger than 10 in good health. The sample taken for sequencing was blood. The chain joins TRBV5-5 to TRBJ2-7, with D possibly TRBD1 on 5 matching bases. The CDR3 DNA follows: TGTGCCAGCAGCTTCTCTAGGGGCTCCTACGAGCAGTACTTC. Its protein product is CASSFSRGSYEQYF.